One sample yielded the 28 T cell receptor beta chains listed below, sequenced in a study of T cells after yellow fever vaccination. TCRdb independently ran MiXCR on the 5' RACE reads; one entry per CDR3 protein. Of hundreds of thousands of distinct CDR3 sequences detected, 17% appear once; the ten largest clones hold 17%. The specimen was PBMCs, collected less than 6 days after the first yellow fever vaccination. The source of these receptors is a man younger than 30 who received the YFV17D yellow fever vaccine.

This clonotype was counted only a few times. The chain employs TRBV9 and TRBJ2-5; 9 bases map to TRBD2. The CDR3 extends over 16 amino acids. The trim removed 0 bases at V and 4 bases at J, leaving 7 bases unmatched. Germline-derived CDR1 and CDR2 are SGDLS and YYNGEE. The CDR3 sequence is CASSVVGSGGAETQYF. The CDR3 bases are TGTGCCAGCAGCGTAGTTGGTAGCGGGGGAGCAGAGACCCAGTACTTC.

The V and J genes are TRBV5-1 and TRBJ2-5, with a possible D match to TRBD1 (5 bases). CDR1 and CDR2 (germline): SGHRS, YFSETQ. CDR3 length: 15 amino acids. Trimming stripped 5 bases from V and 2 bases from J, with 16 bases between. The CDR3 coding sequence is TGCGCCAGCAGAACGTGGGGCGTCCCACAAGAGACCCAGTACTTC. Its protein product is CASRTWGVPQETQYF.

This clonotype has only a few counts. The CDR3 here is CASKHGTGATDTQYF. DNA of the CDR3: TGTGCCAGCAAACACGGGACAGGGGCCACAGATACGCAGTATTTT. V and J are TRBV6-1 and TRBJ2-3; 10 positions match TRBD1. The V and J ends lost 7 bases and 2 bases, in that order; junction bases with no gene match: 6. CDR3 length: 15 residues. Germline CDR1 MNHNS, CDR2 SASEGT.

This clonotype was seen a few times. V and J are TRBV5-1 and TRBJ2-3, with 8 bases lining up with TRBD2. The germline V gene encodes CDR1 SGHRS and CDR2 YFSETQ. The CDR3 contains 15 residues. J gave up 6 bases and V 4 bases, and 10 bases lay outside the gene matches. CDR3 sequence reads: CASSGTGGPGDTQYF. CDR3 coding DNA: TGCGCCAGCAGCGGAACGGGGGGGCCAGGGGATACGCAGTATTTT.

This clonotype was counted only a few times. The genes are TRBV7-2 and TRBJ2-1; D gene unclear. The CDR3 is 12 residues long. V gave up 5 bases and J gave up 9 bases, with 11 bases separating them. Germline V lookup: CDR1 SGHTA, CDR2 FQGNSA. CDR3 nucleotide sequence: TGTGCCAGCAGCCGTAGACGAGGTGAGCAGTTCTTC. Translated: CASSRRRGEQFF.

The chain recombines TRBV5-1 with TRBJ2-7, with 11 bases lining up with TRBD2. Germline V gene lookup returns CDR1 SGHRS and CDR2 YFSETQ. V shed 0 bases, J shed 0 bases, and the junction held 8 bases outside the gene matches. CDR3 size: 18 residues. The CDR3 DNA reads TGCGCCAGCAGCTTGGTGGCTAGCGGGGGGCTGAGCTCCTACGAGCAGTACTTC. It encodes CASSLVASGGLSSYEQYF.

The chain joins TRBV9 to TRBJ1-2; D call uncertain. V was trimmed by 7 bases and J by 3 bases, leaving 19 bases between them. The CDR3 loop spans 15 amino acids. Germline CDR1 SGDLS, CDR2 YYNGEE. The CDR3 region has the DNA TGTGCCAGCTCCCGGTCCGGCAGGTCCGACTATGGCTACACCTTC. Its protein product is CASSRSGRSDYGYTF.

The chain joins TRBV12-5 to TRBJ1-1; D gene unclear. The CDR3 loop spans 13 amino acids. Germline V gene lookup returns CDR1 LGHNT and CDR2 FRNRAP. Trimming removed 6 bases from V and 5 bases from J, with 13 bases in between. Here the CDR3 reads CASGREGGTEAFF. The CDR3 bases are TGTGCTAGTGGCCGAGAAGGCGGGACTGAAGCTTTCTTT.

This rearrangement joins TRBV29-1 to TRBJ2-4; 10 nucleotides align to TRBD1. The V gene end was trimmed by 6 bases and the J gene end by 1 base; junction bases not matched to a gene: 15. CDR3 length equals 18 residues. Germline-derived CDR1 and CDR2 are SQVTM and ANQGSEA. The CDR3 loop reads CSVDPGQGTFGAKNIQYF. DNA of the CDR3: TGCAGCGTCGATCCGGGACAGGGGACGTTCGGGGCCAAAAACATTCAGTACTTC. The variable domain in full, completed from reference TRBV29-1 and TRBJ2-4, reads SAVISQKPSRDICQRGTSLTIQCQVDSQVTMMFWYRQQPGQSLTLIATANQGSEATYESGFVIDKFPISRPNLTFSTLTVSNMSPEDSSIYLCSVDPGQGTFGAKNIQYFGAGTRLSVL.

This clonotype was found a few times. V and J are TRBV10-3 and TRBJ2-2; 7 bases align to TRBD2. The CDR3 runs to 15 residues. Germline V CDR1 and CDR2: ENHRY, SYGVKD. V shed 8 bases, J shed 2 bases, and the junction held 8 bases outside the gene matches. In nucleotides, the CDR3 is TGTGCCATCCTACAAGGACTAGACAACACCGGGGAGCTGTTTTTT. Protein product: CAILQGLDNTGELFF.

This clonotype was seen a few times. Here the CDR3 DNA reads TGTGCCACCCGACACCCTGGGGGGGAGCTGTTTTTT. It codes for CATRHPGGELFF. The gene calls are TRBV24-1 and TRBJ2-2; no reliable D call. CDR3 length: 12 amino acids. V was cut by 9 bases and J by 8 bases, with 12 bases left in between. Germline V CDR1 and CDR2: KGHDR, SFDVKD.

This clonotype came up once. The chain recombines TRBV11-2 with TRBJ2-5; D uncertain. Germline V CDR1 and CDR2: SGHAT, FQNNGV. V lost 5 bases, J lost 5 bases, and 9 bases lay in between. The CDR3 length is 12 residues. CDR3 in amino acids: CASSQWSETQYF. DNA of the CDR3: TGTGCCAGCAGCCAGTGGTCCGAGACCCAGTACTTC.

J is TRBJ2-6 and V is TRBV6-1, with 11 bases matching TRBD1. The V gene's germline CDR1 is MNHNS and CDR2 SASEGT. Losses at the gene ends were 7 bases for V and 2 bases for J; bases not matched to a gene: 4. The CDR3 is made up of 16 amino acids. The CDR3 DNA follows: TGTGCCAGCACCCCGGGACAGGGGGCTGGGGCCAACGTCCTGACTTTC. Protein product: CASTPGQGAGANVLTF.

The chain employs TRBV21-1 and TRBJ1-4; no check of the table's D call, TRBD1, against the DNA was made. TRBV21-1 is noted as a pseudogene. This CDR3 region has 17 residues. CDR3 sequence reads: CASSKAPQGRVYEKLFF. The CDR3 region has the DNA TGTGCCAGCAGCAAAGCGCCACAGGGACGGGTTTATGAAAAACTGTTTTTT.

This clonotype was seen a few times. The V gene is TRBV20-1, the J gene TRBJ1-2, with TRBD1 matching over 7 bases. Germline V lookup: CDR1 DFQATT, CDR2 SNEGSKA (reference sequence). The junction had 25 bases not matched to a gene; V was cut back by 5 bases and J by 7 bases. This CDR3 has 18 amino acids. CDR3: CSASLWTGSRIVRSGYTF. The CDR3 bases are TGCAGTGCTTCTCTGTGGACAGGATCCCGCATAGTCAGAAGTGGCTACACCTTC.

J is TRBJ1-2 and V is TRBV20-1; 7 bases fit TRBD1. The CDR3 is 14 residues long. Germline lookup yields CDR1 DFQATT and CDR2 SNEGSKA (reference sequence). V lost 5 bases and J lost 4; bases outside the gene matches: 10. The CDR3 sequence is CSASTQTGAYGYTF. DNA of the CDR3: TGCAGTGCTTCCACCCAAACAGGGGCCTATGGCTACACCTTC.

This clonotype has a count of ten or more. This chain uses TRBV7-3 with TRBJ2-3, with 8 bases matching TRBD2. The CDR3 totals 15 residues. The germline V gene encodes CDR1 SGHTA and CDR2 FQGTGA. The V segment lost 4 bases and the J segment 1 base; nucleotides outside the gene matches: 4. The CDR3 spells CASSSQRGRTDTQYF. The DNA of the CDR3 is TGTGCCAGCAGCTCCCAGCGGGGGCGCACAGATACGCAGTATTTT. Drawing the rest from reference TRBV7-3 and TRBJ2-3, the complete variable domain is GAGVSQTPSNKVTEKGKYVELRCDPISGHTALYWYRQSLGQGPEFLIYFQGTGAADDSGLPNDRFFAVRPEGSVSTLKIQRTERGDSAVYLCASSSQRGRTDTQYFGPGTRLTVL.

The table lists this clonotype with a few counts. The gene calls are TRBV4-1 and TRBJ2-1; TRBD2 matches 10 bases. CDR3 length: 15 amino acids. V was pared by 4 bases and J by 7 bases, with 7 bases of the junction left unmatched. The germline V gene has CDR1 MGHRA and CDR2 YSYEKL. The CDR3 protein is CASSPLAGMVNEQFF. The CDR3 DNA follows: TGCGCCAGCAGCCCACTAGCGGGGATGGTGAATGAGCAGTTCTTC.

The rearrangement uses TRBV6-2 or TRBV6-3 and TRBJ1-1, with no clear D. The CDR3 contains 13 residues. With 5 bases removed from V and 6 bases from J, the gap between germline ends came to 13 bases. CDR1 MNHEY and CDR2 SVGEGT come from the germline V gene. CDR3 sequence: CASSPTLGSEAFF. CDR3 sequence (DNA): TGTGCCAGCAGTCCCACCCTCGGTTCTGAAGCTTTCTTT.

This clonotype has only a few counts. The chain combines TRBV25-1 with TRBJ1-1; D possibly corresponds to TRBD1 (5 bases). This CDR3 region has 16 residues. The germline CDR1 and CDR2 sequences are MGHDK and SYGVNS. Deletions cut 6 bases from V and 4 bases from J, with 21 bases between. The CDR3 here is CASSDWGRALGTEAFF. The CDR3 DNA sequence: TGTGCCAGCAGCGACTGGGGCCGAGCCCTTGGCACTGAAGCTTTCTTT.

The chain couples TRBV7-9 to TRBJ2-3; a possible D gene is TRBD1 (8 bases). The CDR3 loop spans 15 amino acids. From germline, CDR1 is SEHNR and CDR2 FQNEAQ (reference sequence). With 7 bases removed from V and 5 bases from J, the gap between germline ends came to 19 bases. CDR3 residues: CASTAQGGSKDTQYF. The DNA of the CDR3 is TGTGCCAGCACCGCACAGGGGGGGTCTAAAGATACGCAGTATTTT. The full variable domain, completed using reference TRBV7-9 and TRBJ2-3, is DTGVSQNPRHKITKRGQNVTFRCDPISEHNRLYWYRQTLGQGPEFLTYFQNEAQLEKSRLLSDRFSAERPKGSFSTLEIQRTEQGDSAMYLCASTAQGGSKDTQYFGPGTRLTVL.

Many counts were recorded for this clonotype. This chain links TRBV7-2 with TRBJ2-7; D is undetermined. The V gene lost 2 bases and the J gene lost 4 bases, with 9 bases spanning the gap. The CDR3 runs to 13 residues. The germline V gene has CDR1 SGHTA and CDR2 FQGNSA. The CDR3 reads CASSLPGRYEQYF. CDR3 bases: TGTGCCAGCAGCTTACCCGGACGATACGAGCAGTACTTC. Drawing the rest from reference TRBV7-2 and TRBJ2-7, the complete variable domain is GAGVSQSPSNKVTEKGKDVELRCDPISGHTALYWYRQSLGQGLEFLIYFQGNSAPDKSGLPSDRFSAERTGGSVSTLTIQRTQQEDSAVYLCASSLPGRYEQYFGPGTRLTVT.

V and J are TRBV11-2 and TRBJ2-5; D might be TRBD2 (5 bases). V was cut by 3 bases and J by 1 base, with 9 bases left in between. Per germline, CDR1 SGHAT and CDR2 FQNNGV. The CDR3 contains 14 residues. CDR3 residues: CASSLTTTQETQYF. The CDR3 nucleotides read TGTGCCAGCAGCTTGACTACCACCCAAGAGACCCAGTACTTC.

The CDR3 loop is CASSSPSQGSYNEQFF. CDR3 DNA: TGTGCCAGCAGTTCCCCCTCGCAGGGGTCCTACAATGAGCAGTTCTTC. The V gene is TRBV28, the J gene TRBJ2-1, with D possibly TRBD1 on 6 matching bases. V was pared by 4 bases and J by 1 base, with 14 bases between. The CDR3 is made up of 16 amino acids. Germline V CDR1 and CDR2: MDHEN, SYDVKM.

This clonotype has at least ten counts. V is TRBV7-8 and J is TRBJ2-3; TRBD2 matches 8 bases. The CDR3 runs 13 residues. Unmatched junction bases numbered 7, after V lost 4 bases and J lost 10 bases. Germline V gene sequence: CDR1 SGHVS, CDR2 FQNEAQ. The CDR3 is CASSSPGLGAQYF. The CDR3 DNA follows: TGTGCCAGCAGCTCACCGGGACTAGGGGCGCAGTATTTT.

The V call is TRBV4-3, the J call TRBJ1-1; weak D call: TRBD1 (5 bases). V dropped 1 base and J dropped 5 bases, with 14 bases sitting between them. The CDR3 covers 15 residues. CDR1 is LGHNA and CDR2 is YSLEER in the germline V gene. The CDR3 protein is CASSQVGTGVTEAFF. The CDR3 nucleotides read TGCGCCAGCAGCCAAGTCGGGACTGGAGTAACTGAAGCTTTCTTT.

This clonotype was seen more than once but under ten times. The V call is TRBV2, the J call TRBJ2-1; 9 nucleotides agree with TRBD2. With V trimmed by 2 bases and J by 3 bases, 8 bases remained unmatched. The CDR3 sequence is 17 residues long. The germline V gene has CDR1 SNHLY and CDR2 FYNNEI. The CDR3 bases are TGTGCCAGCAGTGAAATCCCGCGGGGGGGAATCTACAATGAGCAGTTCTTC. Protein: CASSEIPRGGIYNEQFF.

The chain is built from TRBV6-2 or TRBV6-3 and TRBJ1-1; D is ambiguous. V was pared by 6 bases and J by 3 bases, with 20 bases between. The CDR3 sequence is 16 residues long. The germline CDR1 and CDR2 sequences are MNHEY and SVGEGT. CDR3 sequence (DNA): TGTGCCAGCAGGGAGATCACCTCAACGGTAGACACTGAAGCTTTCTTT. It encodes CASREITSTVDTEAFF.